This T cell receptor beta chain originates from a study of shared clonotypes between healthy human individuals. The CDR3 totals 13 residues. Trimming shortened V by 3 bases and J by 2 bases, and 7 bases separated the two germline ends. Germline values: CDR1 SGHVS, CDR2 FQNEAQ. At deep level, the assay was performed. The protocol was immunoSEQ multiplex PCR, while the TCRdb copy is restricted to in-frame clones and leaves out a portion. Of 2 million to 3 million clones listed, roughly 93% are singletons. This receptor was taken from a man younger than 30 in good health. Some clones in this sample may be carry-over from other donors' samples. The sample comprised naive CD4+ T cells from PBMCs. The subset was: CD45RA+ positively selected. This rearrangement joins TRBV7-8 to TRBJ2-5; no reliable D call. Here the CDR3 DNA reads TGTGCCAGCAGCTTGGACGTACAAGAGACCCAGTACTTC. Translated, it gives CASSLDVQETQYF.